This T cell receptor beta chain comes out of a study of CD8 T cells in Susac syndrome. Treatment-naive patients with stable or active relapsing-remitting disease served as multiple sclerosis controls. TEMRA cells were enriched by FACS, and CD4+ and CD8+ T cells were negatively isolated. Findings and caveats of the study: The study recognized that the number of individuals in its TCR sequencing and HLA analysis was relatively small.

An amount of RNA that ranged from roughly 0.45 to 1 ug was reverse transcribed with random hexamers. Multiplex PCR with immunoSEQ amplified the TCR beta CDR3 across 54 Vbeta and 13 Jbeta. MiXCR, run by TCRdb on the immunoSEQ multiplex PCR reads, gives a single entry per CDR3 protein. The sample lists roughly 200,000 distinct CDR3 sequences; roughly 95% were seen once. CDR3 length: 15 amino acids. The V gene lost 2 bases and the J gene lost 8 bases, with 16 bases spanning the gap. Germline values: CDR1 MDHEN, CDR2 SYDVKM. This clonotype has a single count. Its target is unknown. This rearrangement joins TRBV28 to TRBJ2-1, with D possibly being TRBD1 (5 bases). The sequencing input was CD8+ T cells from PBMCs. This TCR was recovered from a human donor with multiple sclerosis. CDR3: CASSLRQGISDEQFF. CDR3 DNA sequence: TGTGCCAGCAGTTTAAGGCAGGGCATCAGCGATGAGCAGTTCTTC.